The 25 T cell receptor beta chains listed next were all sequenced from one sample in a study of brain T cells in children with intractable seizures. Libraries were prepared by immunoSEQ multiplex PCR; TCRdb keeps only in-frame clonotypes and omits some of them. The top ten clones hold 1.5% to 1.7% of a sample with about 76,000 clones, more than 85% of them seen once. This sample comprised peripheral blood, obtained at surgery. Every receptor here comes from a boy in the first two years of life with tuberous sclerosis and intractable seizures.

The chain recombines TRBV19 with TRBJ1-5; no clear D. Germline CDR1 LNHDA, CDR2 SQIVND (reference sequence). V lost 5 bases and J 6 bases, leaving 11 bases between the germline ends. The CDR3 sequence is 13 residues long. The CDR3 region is CASSWGGGQPQHF. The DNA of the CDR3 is TGTGCCAGTAGTTGGGGAGGAGGTCAGCCCCAGCATTTT. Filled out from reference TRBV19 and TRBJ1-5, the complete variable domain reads DGGITQSPKYLFRKEGQNVTLSCEQNLNHDAMYWYRQDPGQGLRLIYYSQIVNDFQKGDIAEGYSVSREKKESFPLTVTSAQKNPTAFYLCASSWGGGQPQHFGDGTRLSIL.

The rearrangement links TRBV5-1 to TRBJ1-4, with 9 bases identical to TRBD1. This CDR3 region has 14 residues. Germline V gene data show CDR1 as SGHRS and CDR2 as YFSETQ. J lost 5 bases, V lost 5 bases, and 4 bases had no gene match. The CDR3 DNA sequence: TGCGCCAGCAGAGAGACAGGGGGAAATGAAAAACTGTTTTTT. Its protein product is CASRETGGNEKLFF. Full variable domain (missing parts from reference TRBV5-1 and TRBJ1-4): KAGVTQTPRYLIKTRGQQVTLSCSPISGHRSVSWYQQTPGQGLQFLFEYFSETQRNKGNFPGRFSGRQFSNSRSEMNVSTLELGDSALYLCASRETGGNEKLFFGSGTQLSVL.

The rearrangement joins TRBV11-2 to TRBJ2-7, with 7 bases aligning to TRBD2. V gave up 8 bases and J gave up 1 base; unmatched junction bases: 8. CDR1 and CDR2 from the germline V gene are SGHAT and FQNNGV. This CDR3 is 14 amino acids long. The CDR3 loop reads CASGFSSGSYEQYF. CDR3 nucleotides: TGTGCCAGCGGTTTCTCTAGCGGATCCTACGAGCAGTACTTC.

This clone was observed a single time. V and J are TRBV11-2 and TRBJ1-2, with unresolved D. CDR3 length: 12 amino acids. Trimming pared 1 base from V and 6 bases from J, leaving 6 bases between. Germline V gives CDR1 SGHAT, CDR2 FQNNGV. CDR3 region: CASSLAGNGYTF. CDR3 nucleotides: TGTGCCAGCAGCTTAGCCGGGAATGGCTACACCTTC.

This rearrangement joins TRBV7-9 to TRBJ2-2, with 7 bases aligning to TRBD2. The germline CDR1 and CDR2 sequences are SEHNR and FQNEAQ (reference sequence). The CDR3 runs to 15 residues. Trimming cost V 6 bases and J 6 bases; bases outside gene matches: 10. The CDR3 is CASRPPMSGAGELFF. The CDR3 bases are TGTGCCAGCAGGCCACCGATGAGCGGGGCCGGGGAGCTGTTTTTT.

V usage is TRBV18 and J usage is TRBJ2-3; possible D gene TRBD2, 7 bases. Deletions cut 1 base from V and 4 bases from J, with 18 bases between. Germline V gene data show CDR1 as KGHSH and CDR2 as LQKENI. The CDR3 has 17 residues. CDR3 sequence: CASSPLPRGGPPDTQYF. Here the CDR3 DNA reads TGTGCCAGCTCACCACTCCCGAGGGGGGGCCCTCCAGATACGCAGTATTTT.

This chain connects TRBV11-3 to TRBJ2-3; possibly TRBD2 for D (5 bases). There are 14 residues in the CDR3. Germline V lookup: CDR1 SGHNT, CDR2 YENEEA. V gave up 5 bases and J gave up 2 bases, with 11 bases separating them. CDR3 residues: CASSGRVNTDTQYF. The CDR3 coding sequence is TGTGCCAGCAGCGGGCGGGTGAACACAGATACGCAGTATTTT.

The CDR3 region has the DNA TGTGCCAGCAGTTGGGGCACTTATAACACTGAAGCTTTCTTT. Encoded protein: CASSWGTYNTEAFF. V and J are TRBV25-1 and TRBJ1-1; possibly TRBD1 for D (5 bases). Germline-derived CDR1 and CDR2 are MGHDK and SYGVNS. The CDR3 extends over 14 amino acids. Trimming removed 5 bases from V and 2 bases from J, with 12 bases in between.

CDR3 protein: CASSLRHRSYNSPLHF. The DNA of the CDR3 is TGTGCCAGTAGCCTCCGGCACCGCTCCTATAATTCACCCCTCCACTTT. The chain links TRBV19 to TRBJ1-6; D remains ambiguous. With 6 bases removed from V and 0 bases from J, the gap between germline ends came to 12 bases. The CDR3 covers 16 residues. CDR1 LNHDA and CDR2 SQIVND come from the germline V gene (reference sequence).

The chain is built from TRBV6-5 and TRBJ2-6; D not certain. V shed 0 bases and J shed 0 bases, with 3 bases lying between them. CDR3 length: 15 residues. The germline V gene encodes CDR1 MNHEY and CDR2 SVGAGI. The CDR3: CASSYSPSGANVLTF. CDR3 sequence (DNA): TGTGCCAGCAGTTACTCGCCCTCTGGGGCCAACGTCCTGACTTTC.

CDR3 in DNA: TGTGCCATCAGTGATTTCACAGATAATTCACCCCTCCACTTT. This sequence encodes CAISDFTDNSPLHF. The V and J genes are TRBV10-3 and TRBJ1-6; D unclear. The CDR3 covers 14 residues. Between the trimmed V and J ends, which lost 3 bases and 5 bases, there was a span of 8 bases. Per germline, CDR1 ENHRY and CDR2 SYGVKD.

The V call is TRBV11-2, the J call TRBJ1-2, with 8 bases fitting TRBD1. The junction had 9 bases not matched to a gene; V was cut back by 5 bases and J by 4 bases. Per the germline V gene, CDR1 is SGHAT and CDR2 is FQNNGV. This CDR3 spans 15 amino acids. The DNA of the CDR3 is TGTGCCAGCAGCCCTTGGACAGGGAGTCCCTATGGCTACACCTTC. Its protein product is CASSPWTGSPYGYTF.

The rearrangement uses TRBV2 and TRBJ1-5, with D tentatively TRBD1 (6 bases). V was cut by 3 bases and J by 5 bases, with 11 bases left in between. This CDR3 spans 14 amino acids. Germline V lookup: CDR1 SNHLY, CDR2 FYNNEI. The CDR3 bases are TGTGCCAGCAGTGATCAGGGGCCCTATCAGCCCCAGCATTTT. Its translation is CASSDQGPYQPQHF.

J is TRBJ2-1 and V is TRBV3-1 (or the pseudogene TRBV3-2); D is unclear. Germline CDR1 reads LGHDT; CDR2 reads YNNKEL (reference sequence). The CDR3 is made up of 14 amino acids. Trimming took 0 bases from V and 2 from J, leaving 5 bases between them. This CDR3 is CASSQDATYNEQFF. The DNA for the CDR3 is TGTGCCAGCAGCCAAGACGCCACCTACAATGAGCAGTTCTTC.

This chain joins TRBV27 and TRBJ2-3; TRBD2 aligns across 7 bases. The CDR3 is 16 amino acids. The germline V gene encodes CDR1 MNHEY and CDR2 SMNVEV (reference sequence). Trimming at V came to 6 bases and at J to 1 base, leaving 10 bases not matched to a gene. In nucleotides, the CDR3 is TGTGCCAGCAGGAGAATAGCGGGTGGAGGCACAGATACGCAGTATTTT. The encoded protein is CASRRIAGGGTDTQYF.

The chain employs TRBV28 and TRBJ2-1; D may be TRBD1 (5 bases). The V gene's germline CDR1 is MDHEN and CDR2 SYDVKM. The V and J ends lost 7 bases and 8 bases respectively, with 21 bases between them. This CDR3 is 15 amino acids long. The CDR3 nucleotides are TGTGCCAGCATCTCCGGGCAGGGCCGGAAGTATGAGCAGTTCTTC. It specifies CASISGQGRKYEQFF. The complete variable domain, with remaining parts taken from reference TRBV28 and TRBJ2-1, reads DVKVTQSSRYLVKRTGEKVFLECVQDMDHENMFWYRQDPGLGLRLIYFSYDVKMKEKGDIPEGYSVSREKKERFSLILESASTNQTSMYLCASISGQGRKYEQFFGPGTRLTVL.

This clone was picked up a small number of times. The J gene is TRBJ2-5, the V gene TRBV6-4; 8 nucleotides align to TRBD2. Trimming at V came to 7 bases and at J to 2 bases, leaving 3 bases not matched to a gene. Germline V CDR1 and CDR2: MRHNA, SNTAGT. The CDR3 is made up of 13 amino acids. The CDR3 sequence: CASTAGVQETQYF. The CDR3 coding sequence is TGTGCCAGCACAGCGGGGGTGCAAGAGACCCAGTACTTC.

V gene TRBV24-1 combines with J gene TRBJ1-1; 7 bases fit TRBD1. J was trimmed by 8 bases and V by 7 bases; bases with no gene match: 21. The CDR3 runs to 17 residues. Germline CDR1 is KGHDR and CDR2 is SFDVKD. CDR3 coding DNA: TGTGCCACCAGAGGGGGGGAATCACAGGGGTCCGATAGGGAAGCTTTCTTT. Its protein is CATRGGESQGSDREAFF.

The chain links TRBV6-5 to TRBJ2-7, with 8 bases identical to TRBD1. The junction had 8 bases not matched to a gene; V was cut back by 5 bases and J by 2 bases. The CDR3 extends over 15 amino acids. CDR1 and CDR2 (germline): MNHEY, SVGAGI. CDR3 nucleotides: TGTGCCAGCAGTCCAGGACAGGGCCCAACCTACGAGCAGTACTTC. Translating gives CASSPGQGPTYEQYF.

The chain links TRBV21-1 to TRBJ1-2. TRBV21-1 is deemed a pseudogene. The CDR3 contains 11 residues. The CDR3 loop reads CASSNGYGYTF. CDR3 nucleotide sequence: TGTGCCAGCAGCAACGGCTATGGCTACACCTTC.

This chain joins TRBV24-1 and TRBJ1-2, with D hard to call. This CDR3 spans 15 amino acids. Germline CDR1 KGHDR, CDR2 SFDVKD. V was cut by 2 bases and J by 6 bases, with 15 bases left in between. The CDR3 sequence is CATSDSRTGEDGYTF. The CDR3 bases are TGTGCCACCAGTGATTCTCGGACCGGGGAAGATGGCTACACCTTC.

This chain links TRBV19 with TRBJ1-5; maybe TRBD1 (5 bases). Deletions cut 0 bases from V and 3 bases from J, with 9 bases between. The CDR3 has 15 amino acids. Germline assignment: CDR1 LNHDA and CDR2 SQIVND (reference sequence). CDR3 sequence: CASSIEGQYNQPQHF. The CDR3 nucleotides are TGTGCCAGTAGTATAGAGGGGCAGTACAATCAGCCCCAGCATTTT.

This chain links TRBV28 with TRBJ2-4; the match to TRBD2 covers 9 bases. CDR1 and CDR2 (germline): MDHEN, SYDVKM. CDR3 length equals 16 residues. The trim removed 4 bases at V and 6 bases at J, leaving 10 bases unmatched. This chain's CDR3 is CASSWDAGGPLNIQYF. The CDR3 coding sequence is TGTGCCAGCAGTTGGGACGCGGGAGGGCCTTTAAACATTCAGTACTTC.

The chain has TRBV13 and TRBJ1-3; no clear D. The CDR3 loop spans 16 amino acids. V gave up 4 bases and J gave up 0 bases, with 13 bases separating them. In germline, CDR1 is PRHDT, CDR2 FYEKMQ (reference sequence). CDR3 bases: TGTGCCAGCAGCTCAATGGACGGTTACTCTGGAAACACCATATATTTT. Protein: CASSSMDGYSGNTIYF.

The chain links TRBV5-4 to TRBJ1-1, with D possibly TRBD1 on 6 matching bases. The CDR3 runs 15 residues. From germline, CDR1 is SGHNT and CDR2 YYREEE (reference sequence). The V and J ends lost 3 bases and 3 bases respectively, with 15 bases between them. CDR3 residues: CASSSITGYDTEAFF. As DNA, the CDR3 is TGTGCCAGCAGCTCAATAACAGGGTACGACACTGAAGCTTTCTTT.